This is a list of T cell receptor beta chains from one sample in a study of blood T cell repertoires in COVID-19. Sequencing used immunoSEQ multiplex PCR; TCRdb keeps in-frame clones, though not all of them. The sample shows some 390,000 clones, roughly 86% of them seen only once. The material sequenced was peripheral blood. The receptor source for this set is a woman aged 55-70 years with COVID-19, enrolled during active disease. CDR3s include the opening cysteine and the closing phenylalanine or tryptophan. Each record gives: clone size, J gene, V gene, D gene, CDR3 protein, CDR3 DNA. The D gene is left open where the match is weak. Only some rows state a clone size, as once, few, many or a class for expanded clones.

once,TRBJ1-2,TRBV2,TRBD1,CATTPGQGVYGYTF,TGTGCCACGACTCCGGGACAGGGGGTCTATGGCTACACCTTC
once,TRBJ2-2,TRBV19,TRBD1,CASTDRGNTGELFF,TGTGCCAGTACCGACAGGGGGAACACCGGGGAGCTGTTTTTT
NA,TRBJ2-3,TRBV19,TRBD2,CASSIPSGGAANTQYF,TGTGCCAGTAGTATACCGAGCGGGGGGGCCGCAAATACGCAGTATTTT
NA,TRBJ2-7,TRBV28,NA,CASSLPVNHEQYF,TGTGCCAGCAGTTTACCGGTAAATCACGAGCAGTACTTC
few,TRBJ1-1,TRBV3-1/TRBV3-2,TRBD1,CASSQGILTGRLPEAFF,TGTGCCAGCAGCCAAGGCATCCTGACAGGGAGGCTCCCTGAAGCTTTCTTT
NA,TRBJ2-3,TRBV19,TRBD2,CASTRGGYRTDTQYF,TGTGCCAGTACCCGGGGGGGATATCGCACAGATACGCAGTATTTT
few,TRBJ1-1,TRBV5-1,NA,CASSLGAGSDTEAFF,TGCGCCAGCAGCTTGGGGGCAGGGTCGGACACTGAAGCTTTCTTT
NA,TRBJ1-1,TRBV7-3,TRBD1,CASSLTGAGAEAFF,TGTGCCAGCAGCTTGACAGGGGCCGGAGCTGAAGCTTTCTTT
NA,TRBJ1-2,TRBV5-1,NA,CASSLDAGPSFYGYTF,TGCGCCAGCAGCTTGGACGCAGGGCCGTCATTCTATGGCTACACCTTC
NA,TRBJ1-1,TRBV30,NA,CAWSDRVGHTEAFF,TGTGCCTGGAGTGACAGGGTCGGTCACACTGAAGCTTTCTTT
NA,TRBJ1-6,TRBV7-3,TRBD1,CASSLRGDRRLNSPLHF,TGTGCCAGCAGCTTAAGGGGGGACAGGCGTTTAAATTCACCCCTCCACTTT
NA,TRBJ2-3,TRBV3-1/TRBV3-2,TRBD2,CASKLTSGGSVQYF,TGTGCCAGCAAGTTAACTAGCGGGGGGTCCGTGCAGTATTTT
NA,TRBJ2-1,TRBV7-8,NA,CASSLAGGFPNEQFF,TGTGCCAGCAGCTTAGCTGGCGGATTCCCCAATGAGCAGTTCTTC
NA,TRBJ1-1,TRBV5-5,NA,CASSLGETRGTEAFF,TGTGCCAGCAGCTTGGGGGAGACCCGGGGCACTGAAGCTTTCTTT
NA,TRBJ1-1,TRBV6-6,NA,CASSTSTTGAFF,TGTGCCAGCAGCACCTCGACGACGGGGGCTTTCTTT
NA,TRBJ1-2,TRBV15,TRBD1,CATSRERAGGEYGYTF,TGTGCCACCAGCAGAGAGAGGGCAGGGGGCGAATATGGCTACACCTTC
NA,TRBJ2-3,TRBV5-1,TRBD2,CASSIAGARDTQYF,TGCGCCAGCAGCATAGCGGGGGCCAGGGATACGCAGTATTTT
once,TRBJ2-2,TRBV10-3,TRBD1,CAISDRTGPPGELFF,TGTGCCATCAGTGATAGGACAGGGCCCCCCGGGGAGCTGTTTTTT
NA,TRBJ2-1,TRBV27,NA,CASSPGDVNEQFF,TGTGCCAGCAGCCCAGGGGATGTGAATGAGCAGTTCTTC
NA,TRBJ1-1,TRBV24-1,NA,CATKKGVHTEAFF,TGTGCCACCAAGAAGGGGGTGCACACTGAAGCTTTCTTT
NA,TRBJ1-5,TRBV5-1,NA,CASSISGSGQPQHF,TGCGCCAGCAGCATAAGCGGATCGGGGCAGCCCCAGCATTTT
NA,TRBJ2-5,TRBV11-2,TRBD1,CASSPGTGFETQYF,TGTGCCAGCAGCCCCGGGACAGGGTTTGAGACCCAGTACTTC
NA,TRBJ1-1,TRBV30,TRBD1,CAWAQGVRTEAFF,TGTGCCTGGGCGCAGGGGGTTCGGACTGAAGCTTTCTTT
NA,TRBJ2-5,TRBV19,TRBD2,CASSISSGGPRETQYF,TGTGCCAGTAGTATTAGTAGCGGGGGGCCTAGGGAGACCCAGTACTTC
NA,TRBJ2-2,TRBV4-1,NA,CASSQDLRDAGELFF,TGCGCCAGCAGCCAAGATCTGAGGGATGCCGGGGAGCTGTTTTTT
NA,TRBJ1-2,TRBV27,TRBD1,CASSLGQGAANYGYTF,TGTGCCAGCAGTTTAGGACAGGGTGCCGCTAACTATGGCTACACCTTC
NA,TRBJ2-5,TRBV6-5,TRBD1,CASRLQGAGETQYF,TGTGCCAGCAGGCTACAGGGGGCGGGAGAGACCCAGTACTTC
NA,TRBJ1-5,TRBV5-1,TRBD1,CASSIGQAGQPQHF,TGCGCCAGCAGCATAGGACAGGCGGGTCAGCCCCAGCATTTT
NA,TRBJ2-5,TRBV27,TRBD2,CASSPLAGGDQETQYF,TGTGCCAGCAGTCCCCTCGCGGGGGGGGATCAAGAGACCCAGTACTTC
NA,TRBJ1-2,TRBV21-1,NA,CASSREAGYTF,TGTGCCAGCAGCCGAGAGGCGGGCTACACCTTC
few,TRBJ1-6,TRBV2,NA,CASSVRDIDVGSPLHF,TGTGCCAGCAGTGTGCGGGATATCGATGTTGGTTCACCCCTCCACTTT
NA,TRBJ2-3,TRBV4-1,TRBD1,CASSQTGGSDTQYF,TGCGCCAGCAGCCAGACAGGGGGCTCAGATACGCAGTATTTT
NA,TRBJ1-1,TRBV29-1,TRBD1,CSAGQGFVAFF,TGCAGCGCAGGACAGGGCTTCGTCGCTTTCTTT
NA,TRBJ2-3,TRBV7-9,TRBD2,CASSLGVSLAGEGDTQYF,TGTGCCAGCAGCTTAGGAGTTTCACTAGCGGGGGAAGGAGATACGCAGTATTTT
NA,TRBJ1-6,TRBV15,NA,CATSRDVGSPLHF,TGTGCCACCAGCAGAGATGTCGGTTCACCCCTCCACTTT
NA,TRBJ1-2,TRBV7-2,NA,CASSLDLTDYYGYTF,TGTGCCAGCAGCTTAGACCTGACAGACTACTATGGCTACACCTTC
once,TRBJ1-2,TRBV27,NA,CASSFYGNYGYTF,TGTGCCAGCAGTTTCTACGGGAACTATGGCTACACCTTC
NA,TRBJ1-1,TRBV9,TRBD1,CASSVARQGYEAFF,TGTGCCAGCAGCGTAGCCCGACAGGGCTATGAAGCTTTCTTT
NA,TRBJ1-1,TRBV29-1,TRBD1,CSVEQGAGSTEAFF,TGCAGCGTTGAACAGGGGGCTGGGAGTACTGAAGCTTTCTTT
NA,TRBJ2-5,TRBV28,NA,CARERGGSLYQETQYF,TGTGCCAGAGAGAGGGGGGGCTCCTTGTACCAAGAGACCCAGTACTTC
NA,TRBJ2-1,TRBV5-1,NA,CASSATTGSSSYNEQFF,TGCGCCAGCAGCGCAACTACAGGGTCGAGCTCCTACAATGAGCAGTTCTTC
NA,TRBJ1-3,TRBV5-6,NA,CASSSTFSGNTIYF,TGTGCCAGCAGCTCTACCTTCTCTGGAAACACCATATATTTT
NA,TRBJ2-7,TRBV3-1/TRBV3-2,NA,CASSQDPTGSYEQYF,TGTGCCAGCAGCCAAGATCCGACGGGCTCCTACGAGCAGTACTTC
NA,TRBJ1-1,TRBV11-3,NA,CASSLGPGANTEAFF,TGTGCCAGCAGCTTAGGTCCAGGGGCCAACACTGAAGCTTTCTTT
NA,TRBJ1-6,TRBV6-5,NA,CASSHLSSGVLHF,TGTGCCAGCAGTCACCTCTCCTCAGGCGTCCTCCACTTT
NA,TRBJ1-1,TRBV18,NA,CASSRPGHMNTEAFF,TGTGCCAGCTCACGCCCGGGACACATGAACACTGAAGCTTTCTTT
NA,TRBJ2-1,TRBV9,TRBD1,CASSEGTGYNEQFF,TGTGCCAGCAGCGAGGGGACAGGGTACAATGAGCAGTTCTTC
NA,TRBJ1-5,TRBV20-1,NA,CSASWSTFSNQPQHF,TGCAGTGCTAGTTGGAGTACCTTCAGCAATCAGCCCCAGCATTTT
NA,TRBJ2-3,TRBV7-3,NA,CASSLPGEEDTQYF,TGTGCCAGCAGCTTACCGGGGGAGGAAGATACGCAGTATTTT
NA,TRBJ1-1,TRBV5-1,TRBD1,CASSSTGVRGRANEAFF,TGCGCCAGCAGCTCTACAGGGGTCCGGGGCCGGGCAAATGAAGCTTTCTTT
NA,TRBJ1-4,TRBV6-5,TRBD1,CASSYFDRGTNEKLFF,TGTGCCAGCAGTTACTTTGACAGGGGAACTAATGAAAAACTGTTTTTT
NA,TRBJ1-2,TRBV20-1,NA,CSAGERYTF,TGCAGTGCTGGGGAGCGATACACCTTC
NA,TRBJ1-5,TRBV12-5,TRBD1,CASGLSPSTGWLGQPQHF,TGTGCTAGTGGTTTGTCCCCGTCGACAGGGTGGTTGGGTCAGCCCCAGCATTTT
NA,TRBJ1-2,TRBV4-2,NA,CASSQTSTGSYTF,TGTGCCAGCAGCCAAACTTCTACAGGGAGCTACACCTTC
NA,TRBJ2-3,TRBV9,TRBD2,CASSVDFTSGGFNTDTQYF,TGTGCCAGCAGCGTAGATTTTACTAGCGGGGGTTTTAACACAGATACGCAGTATTTT
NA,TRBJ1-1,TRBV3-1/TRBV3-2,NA,CASSHGFRIGGRTEAFF,TGTGCCAGCAGCCATGGTTTTCGCATCGGGGGTCGAACTGAAGCTTTCTTT
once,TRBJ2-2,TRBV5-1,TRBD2,CASSRLAGGPTGELFF,TGCGCCAGCAGTCGGCTAGCGGGGGGGCCGACCGGGGAGCTGTTTTTT
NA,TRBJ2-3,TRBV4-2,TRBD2,CASSPRGADTQYF,TGTGCCAGCAGCCCCCGGGGGGCAGATACGCAGTATTTT
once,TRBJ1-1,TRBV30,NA,CAWAQGGWTEAFF,TGTGCCTGGGCACAGGGCGGTTGGACTGAAGCTTTCTTT
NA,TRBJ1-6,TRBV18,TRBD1,CASSPSGTGFSPLHF,TGTGCCAGCTCACCATCCGGGACAGGGTTTTCACCCCTCCACTTT